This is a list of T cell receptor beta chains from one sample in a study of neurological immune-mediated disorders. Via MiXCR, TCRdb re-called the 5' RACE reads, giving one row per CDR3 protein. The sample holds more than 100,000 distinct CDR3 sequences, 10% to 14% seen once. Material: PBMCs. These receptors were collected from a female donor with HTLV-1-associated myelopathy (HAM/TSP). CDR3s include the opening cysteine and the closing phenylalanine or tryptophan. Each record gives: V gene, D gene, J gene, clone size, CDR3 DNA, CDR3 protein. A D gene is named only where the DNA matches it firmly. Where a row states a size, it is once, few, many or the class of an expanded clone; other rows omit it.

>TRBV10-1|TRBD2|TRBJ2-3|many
TGCGCCAGCAGTGAGTCGGGAGGACTAGCGGCTGCCACCACAGATACGCAGTATTTT
CASSESGGLAAATTDTQYF
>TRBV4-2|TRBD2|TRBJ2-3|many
TGTGCCAGCAGCCAACCGACTAGCGGGGAATCCACAGATACGCAGTATTTT
CASSQPTSGESTDTQYF
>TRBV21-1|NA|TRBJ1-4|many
TGTGCCAGCAGCAGAAGGACCGCTAATGAAAAACTGTTTTTT
CASSRRTANEKLFF
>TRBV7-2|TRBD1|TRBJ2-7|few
TGTGCCAGCAGTCCCGGGACAGGGGCTTTATACGAGCAGTACTTC
CASSPGTGALYEQYF
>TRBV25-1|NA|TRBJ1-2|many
TGTGCCAGCAGTGAATATACGGGGCGCGGGAACTATGGCTACACCTTC
CASSEYTGRGNYGYTF
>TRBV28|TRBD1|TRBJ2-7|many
TGTGCCAGCAGTTTAACAGGGGAGTTCTACGAGCAGTACTTC
CASSLTGEFYEQYF
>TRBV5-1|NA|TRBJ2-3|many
TGCGCCAGCAGCTTGGGTCCGGACAGAGATACGCAGTATTTT
CASSLGPDRDTQYF
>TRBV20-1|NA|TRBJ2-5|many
TGCAGTGCAGATGACAGCCCGGTGGAAGAGACCCAGTACTTC
CSADDSPVEETQYF
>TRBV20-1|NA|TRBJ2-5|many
TGCAGTGCCCCTAGACTGATTACGTACCAAGAGACCCAGTACTTC
CSAPRLITYQETQYF
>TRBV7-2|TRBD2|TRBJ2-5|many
TGTGCCAGCAGCCGGACTAGCGGGGGATACCAAGAGACCCAGTACTTC
CASSRTSGGYQETQYF
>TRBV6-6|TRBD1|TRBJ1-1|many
TGTGCCAGCCGACGGGGACAGGGGAACACTGAAGCTTTCTTT
CASRRGQGNTEAFF
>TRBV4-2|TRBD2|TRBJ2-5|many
TGTGCCAGCAGCCAAGTGCTAGCGGGGGGGCTAGAGACCCAGTACTTC
CASSQVLAGGLETQYF
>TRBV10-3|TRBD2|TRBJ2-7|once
TGTGCCAACCCGAGCGGGGGGCCTTACGAGCAGTACTTC
CANPSGGPYEQYF
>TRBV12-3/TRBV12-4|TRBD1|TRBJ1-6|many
TGTGCCAGCAGTTTAACTGGGACAGTGAGATCACCCCTCCACTTT
CASSLTGTVRSPLHF
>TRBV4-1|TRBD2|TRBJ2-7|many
TGCGCCAGCAGCCAAGGGCGGGGGGGGGTCTACGAGCAGTACTTC
CASSQGRGGVYEQYF
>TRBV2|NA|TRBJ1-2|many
TGTGCCAGCAGTGAAGGTGACGGCTACACCTTC
CASSEGDGYTF
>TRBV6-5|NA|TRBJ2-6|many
TGTGCCAGCAGTTACTTGACATTAAGTAGCTCTGGGGCCAACGTCCTGACTTTC
CASSYLTLSSSGANVLTF
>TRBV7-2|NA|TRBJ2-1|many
TGTGCCAGCAGCTTCCAGGGGGGCTCCTACAATGAGCAGTTCTTC
CASSFQGGSYNEQFF
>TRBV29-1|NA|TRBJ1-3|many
TGCAGCGTTTTGACAGGCTCTGGAAACACCATATATTTT
CSVLTGSGNTIYF
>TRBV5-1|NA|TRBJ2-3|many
TGCGCCAGCAGCTTGGGGACTCCAGATACGCAGTATTTT
CASSLGTPDTQYF
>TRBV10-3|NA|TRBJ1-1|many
TGTGCCATCAGGAACGGGGCTGAAGCTTTCTTT
CAIRNGAEAFF
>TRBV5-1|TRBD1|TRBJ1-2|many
TGCGCCAGCAGCGATCCGGGACAGGGGACCCAAGGCTACACCTTC
CASSDPGQGTQGYTF
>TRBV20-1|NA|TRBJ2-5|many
TGCAGTGCTAGACACGACACCGGGGAGACCCAGTACTTC
CSARHDTGETQYF
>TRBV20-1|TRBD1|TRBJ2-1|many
TGCAGTGCTAGAAAGGACAGGGGGAATGAGCAGTTCTTC
CSARKDRGNEQFF
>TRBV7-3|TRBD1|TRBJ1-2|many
TGTGCCAGCAGCAACGACAGGGGGCAAGGTGGCTACACCTTC
CASSNDRGQGGYTF
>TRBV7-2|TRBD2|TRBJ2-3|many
TGTGCCAGCAGCTTAGTTCTTAGGGCTAGCGGCAACACAGATACGCAGTATTTT
CASSLVLRASGNTDTQYF
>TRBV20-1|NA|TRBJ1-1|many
TGCAGTGGGACTGAATATTCGAACACTGAAGCTTTCTTT
CSGTEYSNTEAFF
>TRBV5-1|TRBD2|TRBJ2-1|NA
TGCGCCAGCAGCTTGGTTGGTAGCGGGGGAGCTAGACACAATGAGCTGTTCTTC
CASSLVGSGGARHNELFF
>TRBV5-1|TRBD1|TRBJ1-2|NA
TGCGCCAGCGGGACAGGGGAGATCTATGGCTACACCTTC
CASGTGEIYGYTF
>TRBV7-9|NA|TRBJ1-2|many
TGTGCCAGCAGGGAAGGGGTTTGGGACTACACCTTC
CASREGVWDYTF
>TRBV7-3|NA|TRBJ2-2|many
TGTGCCAGCAGCTTAAGTGGTAGGAACACCGGGGAGCTGTTTTTT
CASSLSGRNTGELFF
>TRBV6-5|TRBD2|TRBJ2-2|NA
TGTGCCAGCAGTCGGCCTAGCGGGGACGGGGGCACCGGGGAGCTGTTTTTT
CASSRPSGDGGTGELFF
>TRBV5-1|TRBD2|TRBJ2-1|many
TGCGCCAGCAGCTTCCTAGGACTAGCGGGGGGATACAATGAGCAGTTCTTC
CASSFLGLAGGYNEQFF
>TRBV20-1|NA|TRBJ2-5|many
TGCAGTGCTAGGAGATCCGGGTACAGTGAAGAGACCCAGTACTTC
CSARRSGYSEETQYF
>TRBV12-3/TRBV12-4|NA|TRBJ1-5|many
TGTGCCAGCAGGAACATCAATCAGCCCCAGCATTTT
CASRNINQPQHF
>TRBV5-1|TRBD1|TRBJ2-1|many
TGCGCCAGCAGCTCTGCCGGGACAGGGGGCTACAATGAGCAGTTCTTC
CASSSAGTGGYNEQFF
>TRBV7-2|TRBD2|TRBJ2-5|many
TGTGCCAGCAGCTTAGTGTTCTGGACTAGCGGAGCCAAAGAGACCCAGTACTTC
CASSLVFWTSGAKETQYF
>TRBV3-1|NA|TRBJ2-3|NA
TGTGCCAGCAGCCAGACGACCTTGAGAAGGACAGATACGCAGTATTTT
CASSQTTLRRTDTQYF
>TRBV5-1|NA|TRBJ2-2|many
TGCGCCAGCAGCATCGCTTCTTCCTGGGAGCTGTTTTTT
CASSIASSWELFF
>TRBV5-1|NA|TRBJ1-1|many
TGCGCCAGCAGACTGACGGGGGACACTGAAGCTTTCTTT
CASRLTGDTEAFF
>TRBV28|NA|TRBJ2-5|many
TGTGCCAGCAGTGTTTGGGAGACCCAGTACTTC
CASSVWETQYF
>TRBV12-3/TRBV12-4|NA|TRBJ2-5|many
TGTGCCAGCAGTTCGGGGGAAAGCCAGACCCAGTACTTC
CASSSGESQTQYF
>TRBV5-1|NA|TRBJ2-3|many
TGCGCCAGCAGCTTAATGGCCGGGGCCCTTAGCACAGATACGCAGTATTTT
CASSLMAGALSTDTQYF
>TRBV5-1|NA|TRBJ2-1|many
TGCGCCAGCAGGGAGACTATGAGCTCCTACAATGAGCAGTTCTTC
CASRETMSSYNEQFF
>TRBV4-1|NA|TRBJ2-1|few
TGCGCCAGCAGCCAGCTACCAGGACAGTCCTACAATGAGCAGTTCTTC
CASSQLPGQSYNEQFF
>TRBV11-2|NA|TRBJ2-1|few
TGTGCCAGCAGCCAAACCGCTGGCTACAATGAGCAGTTCTTC
CASSQTAGYNEQFF
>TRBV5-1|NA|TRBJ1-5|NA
TGCGCCAGCAGCTTGGACCACGGGGATCTGCCCCAGCATTTT
CASSLDHGDLPQHF
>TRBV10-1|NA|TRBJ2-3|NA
TGCGCCAGCAGTGAGTTTGGACAGAGTAAAACAGATACGCAGTATTTT
CASSEFGQSKTDTQYF
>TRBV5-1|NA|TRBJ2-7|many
TGCGCCAGCAGCTTGACAGGGAACCCCTACGAGCAGTACTTC
CASSLTGNPYEQYF
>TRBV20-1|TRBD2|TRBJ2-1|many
TGCAGTGCAACGGGGGGGCCGGGGCAGTTCTTC
CSATGGPGQFF
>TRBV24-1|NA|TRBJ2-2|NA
TGTGCCACCAGTGTCCGGGGCGCCGCGAACACCCGGGAGCTGTTTTTT
CATSVRGAANTRELFF
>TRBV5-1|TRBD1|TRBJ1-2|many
TGCGCCAGCAGCTTTGGGGACAGGGCTAACTATGGCTACACCTTC
CASSFGDRANYGYTF
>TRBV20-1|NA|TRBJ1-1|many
TGCAGTGCTAGTCGGGGGCAGCGGAACACTGAAGCTTTCTTT
CSASRGQRNTEAFF
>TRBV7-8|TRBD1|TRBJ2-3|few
TGTGCCAGCAACCGGGACAGGGTCACAGATACGCAGTATTTT
CASNRDRVTDTQYF
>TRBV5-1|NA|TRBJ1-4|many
TGCGCCAGCAGCTTCGGGGGCGCGGTTGAAAAACTGTTTTTT
CASSFGGAVEKLFF
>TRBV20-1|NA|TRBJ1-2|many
TGCAGTGCCACAACAGGGCACGACTATGGCTACACCTTC
CSATTGHDYGYTF
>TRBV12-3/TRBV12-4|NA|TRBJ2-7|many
TGTGCCAGCAGCCCAGGGGTGGGGGGGACCTACGAGCAGTACTTC
CASSPGVGGTYEQYF
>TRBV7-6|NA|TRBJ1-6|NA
TGTGCCAGCAGCTCTACAGGGACCTCACCCCTCCACTTT
CASSSTGTSPLHF